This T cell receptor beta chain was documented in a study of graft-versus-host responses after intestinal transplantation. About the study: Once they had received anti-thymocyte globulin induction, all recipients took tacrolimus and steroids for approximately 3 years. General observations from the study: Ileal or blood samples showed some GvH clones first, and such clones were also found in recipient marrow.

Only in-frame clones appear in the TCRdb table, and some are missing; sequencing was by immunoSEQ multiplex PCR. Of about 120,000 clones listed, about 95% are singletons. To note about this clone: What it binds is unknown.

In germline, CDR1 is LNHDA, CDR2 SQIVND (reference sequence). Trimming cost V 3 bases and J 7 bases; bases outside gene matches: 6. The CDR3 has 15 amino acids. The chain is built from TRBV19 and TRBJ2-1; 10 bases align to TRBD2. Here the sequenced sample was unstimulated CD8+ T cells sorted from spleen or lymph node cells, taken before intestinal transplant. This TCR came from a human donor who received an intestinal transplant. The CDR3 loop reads CASSMGTSASNEQFF. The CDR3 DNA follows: TGTGCCAGTAGTATGGGGACTAGCGCCTCTAATGAGCAGTTCTTC.